These 27 T cell receptor beta chains originate from one sample sequenced in a study of Graves' ophthalmopathy and Graves' hyperthyroidism. CDR3 regions of TCR beta were amplified from RNA transcripts. The workflow started with a first-round RT-PCR run with HTBI primers and then moved on to a second-round multiplex PCR. MiXCR was run by TCRdb on the multiplex PCR reads, yielding one entry per CDR3 protein. Here the sample spans under 800,000 distinct CDR3 sequences, 22% being singletons. The source material was peripheral blood. These receptors were obtained from a woman between 18 and 30 years old with stable Graves' hyperthyroidism. Some clones in this sample may be carry-over from other donors' samples.

The V and J genes are TRBV12-3 or TRBV12-4 and TRBJ1-5; D gene uncertain. This CDR3 contains 14 residues. Trimming pared 6 bases from V and 3 bases from J, leaving 12 bases between. CDR3 loop: CASSPDLPNQPQHF. Written as DNA, the CDR3 is TGTGCCAGCAGCCCCGATTTACCCAATCAGCCCCAGCATTTT.

This clonotype was recorded many times. This CDR3 reads CASNRDSGNQPQHF. CDR3 DNA sequence: TGTGCCAGCAATCGCGACAGTGGGAATCAGCCCCAGCATTTT. The genes are TRBV28 and TRBJ1-5, with a weak D call TRBD1 (5 bases). Between the trimmed V and J ends, which lost 7 bases and 4 bases, there was a span of 14 bases. Germline values: CDR1 MDHEN, CDR2 SYDVKM. This CDR3 comprises 14 residues.

This clonotype appeared many times. The gene calls are TRBV20-1 and TRBJ1-2; 10 bases are a match to TRBD1. Germline CDR1 reads DFQATT; CDR2 reads SNEGSKA (reference sequence). The CDR3 is 14 residues long. V lost 4 bases, J lost 5 bases, and 7 bases stayed unmatched. Here the CDR3 reads CSAIGTGVGYGYTF. The DNA of the CDR3 is TGCAGTGCTATCGGGACAGGGGTTGGTTATGGCTACACCTTC.

This clonotype was seen repeatedly, ten times or more. For the CDR3, the DNA is TGTGCCAGTAGTCCGAGGACAGACTACGAGCAGTACTTC. This codes for CASSPRTDYEQYF. The rearrangement links TRBV19 to TRBJ2-7, with a weak D call TRBD1 (6 bases). The CDR3 has 13 amino acids. Per the germline V gene, CDR1 is LNHDA and CDR2 is SQIVND (reference sequence). Trimming shortened V by 5 bases and J by 3 bases, and 11 bases separated the two germline ends.

The rearrangement joins TRBV6-2 or TRBV6-3 to TRBJ2-7, with D perhaps matching TRBD2 (5 bases). CDR3 length equals 12 residues. V shed 8 bases and J shed 2 bases, with 10 bases lying between them. Germline assignment: CDR1 MNHEY and CDR2 SVGEGT. The CDR3 bases are TGTGCCAGCGGAGGAACAGCCTACGAGCAGTACTTC. Translation gives CASGGTAYEQYF.

This clonotype was found many times. The chain recombines TRBV30 with TRBJ2-7; D is ambiguous. The V gene lost 5 bases and the J gene lost 3 bases, with 17 bases spanning the gap. CDR1 and CDR2 from the germline V gene are GTSNPN and SVGIG (reference sequence). CDR3 length equals 14 residues. Written as DNA, the CDR3 is TGTGCCTGGGGGTTGGCACCACTTAGCTACGAGCAGTACTTC. It encodes CAWGLAPLSYEQYF.

The sample holds many counts of this clonotype. The chain combines TRBV5-1 with TRBJ2-7; TRBD2 matches 8 bases. Losses at the gene ends were 4 bases for V and 0 bases for J; bases not matched to a gene: 6. CDR1 SGHRS and CDR2 YFSETQ come from the germline V gene. CDR3 length: 15 residues. The CDR3 protein is CASSQLAVSSYEQYF. In nucleotides, the CDR3 is TGCGCCAGCAGCCAACTAGCGGTGAGCTCCTACGAGCAGTACTTC.

Only a few counts were recorded for this clonotype. This may arise from a read error, as a much more abundant clone is one base away. No conserved phenylalanine or tryptophan is present at the end of the CDR3, so a read error is the likely explanation. The V call is TRBV7-3, the J call TRBJ2-2; no firm D call. Deletions cut 10 bases from V and 4 bases from J, with 13 bases between. This CDR3 is 13 amino acids long. CDR1 and CDR2 from the germline V gene are SGHTA and FQGTGA. This CDR3 is CATRPGGTGELFY. In nucleotides, the CDR3 is TGTGCCACCAGACCGGGTGGCACCGGGGAGCTGTTTTAT.

In regard to this clonotype: A junction boundary mismatches the germline segment, possibly from a read error. This chain links TRBV11-2 with TRBJ1-5; D is unresolved. Germline V gives CDR1 SGHAT, CDR2 FQNNGV. CDR3 length: 14 amino acids. CDR3 sequence reads: CASSSDNSNQSQHF. As DNA, the CDR3 is TGTGCCAGCAGCTCCGACAATAGCAATCAGTCCCAGCATTTT.

The genes are TRBV12-3 or TRBV12-4 and TRBJ2-7; 10 nucleotides match TRBD2. CDR3 size: 16 residues. The J segment lost 2 bases and the V segment lost 6 bases, leaving 10 bases of the junction unmatched. Here the CDR3 reads CASRPTGLAGAYEQYF. For the CDR3, the DNA is TGTGCCAGCAGACCAACGGGTCTAGCGGGAGCCTACGAGCAGTACTTC.

V and J are TRBV11-2 and TRBJ1-1, with 7 bases that match TRBD1. With 2 bases clipped from V and 4 bases from J, the junction kept 10 bases outside the gene matches. Germline V CDR1 and CDR2: SGHAT, FQNNGV. This CDR3 contains 16 residues. The CDR3 DNA reads as TGTGCCAGCAGCTTAACTGAGGGGGCGCTGAGCACTGAAGCTTTCTTT. It encodes CASSLTEGALSTEAFF.

This clonotype was found many times. This chain connects TRBV15 to TRBJ2-7; D is perhaps TRBD1 (6 bases). The V gene lost 10 bases and the J gene lost 2 bases, with 9 bases spanning the gap. CDR3 size: 11 residues. CDR1 and CDR2 (germline): LNHNV, YYDKDF (reference sequence). CDR3 residues: CAIGTPYEQYF. DNA of the CDR3: TGTGCCATCGGGACACCCTACGAGCAGTACTTC.

This clonotype was found a few times. The rearrangement uses TRBV6-4 and TRBJ2-5; 11 bases match TRBD2. CDR1 MRHNA and CDR2 SNTAGT come from the germline V gene. J lost 4 bases, V lost 3 bases, and 4 bases had no gene match. The CDR3 spans 15 residues. The CDR3 region has the DNA TGTGCCAGCAGTGATCTACTAGCGGGAGTAGAGACCCAGTACTTC. Its translation is CASSDLLAGVETQYF.

The table lists this clonotype with many counts. V is TRBV6-2 or TRBV6-3 and J is TRBJ1-1, with D perhaps TRBD1 (6 bases). This CDR3 is 13 amino acids long. From germline, CDR1 is MNHEY and CDR2 SVGEGT. With 8 bases removed from V and 5 bases from J, the gap between germline ends came to 15 bases. CDR3 sequence reads: CASVDTGKTEAFF. CDR3 DNA: TGTGCCAGCGTTGACACAGGGAAAACTGAAGCTTTCTTT.

This clonotype was seen repeatedly, ten times or more. The chain links TRBV7-9 to TRBJ1-2, with 7 positions matching TRBD1. The CDR3 extends over 12 amino acids. CDR1 and CDR2 (germline): SEHNR, FQNEAQ (reference sequence). With 11 bases clipped from V and 8 bases from J, the junction kept 11 bases outside the gene matches. The CDR3 protein is CAGLGQGDGYTF. The CDR3 region has the DNA TGTGCCGGACTGGGGCAGGGGGACGGCTACACCTTC.

This clonotype was observed many times. The chain uses TRBV12-3 or TRBV12-4 and TRBJ1-5, with D possibly being TRBD1 (6 bases). Deletions cut 6 bases from V and 5 bases from J, with 17 bases between. The CDR3 is made up of 15 amino acids. CDR3 residues: CASRDSHLFHQPQHF. In DNA form, the CDR3 reads TGTGCCAGCAGGGACAGCCACCTCTTTCATCAGCCCCAGCATTTT.

This clonotype has at least ten counts. The V gene is TRBV4-1, the J gene TRBJ1-5; D ambiguous. The CDR3 is 14 amino acids. V was shortened by 3 bases and J by 4 bases, with 10 bases between the two germline ends. CDR1 MGHRA and CDR2 YSYEKL come from the germline V gene. CDR3 bases: TGCGCCAGCAGCCACCCTCCGGAAAATCAGCCCCAGCATTTT. It is translated as CASSHPPENQPQHF.

The chain carries TRBV4-2 and TRBJ2-7; TRBD2 aligns across 9 bases. Unmatched junction bases numbered 11, after V lost 2 bases and J lost 9 bases. Per the germline V gene, CDR1 is LGHNA and CDR2 is YNFKEQ. The CDR3 length is 15 residues. CDR3 in amino acids: CASSQRAGGGKGQYF. DNA of the CDR3: TGTGCCAGCAGCCAACGAGCGGGAGGTGGAAAGGGGCAGTACTTC.

This clonotype was seen repeatedly, ten times or more. This CDR3 is CASSSFGNTIYF. The CDR3 nucleotides read TGTGCCAGCAGCTCTTTCGGAAACACCATATATTTT. The V call is TRBV6-1, the J call TRBJ1-3; D remains ambiguous. There are 12 residues in the CDR3. The V gene lost 6 bases and the J gene lost 4 bases, with 7 bases spanning the gap. CDR1 is MNHNS, CDR2 SASEGT, per germline.

This clonotype was seen ten or more times. The V call is TRBV12-5, the J call TRBJ1-1; the match to TRBD1 covers 7 bases. V was clipped by 0 bases and J by 0 bases; unmatched bases: 13. CDR1 LGHNT and CDR2 FRNRAP come from the germline V gene. This CDR3 comprises 19 residues. The CDR3: CASGLVRGQVNWMNTEAFF. In nucleotides, the CDR3 is TGTGCTAGTGGTTTGGTGCGTGGACAGGTGAACTGGATGAACACTGAAGCTTTCTTT.

This clonotype was seen many times. This chain uses TRBV2 with TRBJ2-2, with 11 bases matching TRBD2. This CDR3 spans 12 amino acids. The germline CDR1 and CDR2 sequences are SNHLY and FYNNEI. Trimming removed 9 bases from V and 8 bases from J; junction bases left unmatched: 2. The CDR3: CARGLAVGELFF. The CDR3 DNA reads as TGTGCCAGGGGACTAGCGGTAGGGGAGCTGTTTTTT.

This clonotype was found a few times. CDR3 loop: CSARDLRDGSYEQYF. The CDR3 nucleotides read TGCAGTGCCCGGGATTTGCGGGACGGTTCCTACGAGCAGTACTTC. The rearrangement uses TRBV20-1 and TRBJ2-7; a weak D match, TRBD2 (6 bases). Between the trimmed V and J ends, which lost 6 bases and 1 base, there was a span of 19 bases. Germline values: CDR1 DFQATT, CDR2 SNEGSKA (reference sequence). The CDR3 sequence is 15 residues long.

At least ten counts were recorded for this clonotype. CDR3 region: CASTPDRASGEEGYTF. Written as DNA, the CDR3 is TGTGCCAGCACCCCCGACAGGGCAAGCGGGGAAGAAGGCTACACCTTC. V usage is TRBV27 and J usage is TRBJ1-2; the match to TRBD1 covers 7 bases. With V trimmed by 7 bases and J by 8 bases, 19 bases remained unmatched. In germline, CDR1 is MNHEY, CDR2 SMNVEV (reference sequence). The CDR3 is made up of 16 amino acids.

This clonotype has ten or more counts. The V call is TRBV2, the J call TRBJ1-1, with D possibly matching TRBD1 (5 bases). Trimming stripped 6 bases from V and 1 base from J, with 12 bases between. Germline-derived CDR1 and CDR2 are SNHLY and FYNNEI. This CDR3 spans 14 amino acids. Here the CDR3 reads CASRDPGPNTEAFF. For the CDR3, the DNA is TGTGCCAGCAGGGACCCGGGACCGAACACTGAAGCTTTCTTT.

At least ten counts were recorded for this clonotype. The chain has TRBV6-5 and TRBJ1-6; D may be TRBD1 (5 bases). CDR3 length: 19 residues. Germline-derived CDR1 and CDR2 are MNHEY and SVGAGI. V was shortened by 3 bases and J by 0 bases, with 18 bases between the two germline ends. This CDR3 is CASSYRVAGHSSYNSPLHF. The CDR3 DNA reads TGTGCCAGCAGTTATAGAGTGGCAGGACACAGCTCCTATAATTCACCCCTCCACTTT.

This clonotype was seen a few times. The chain is built from TRBV29-1 and TRBJ1-1; 8 nucleotides align to TRBD1. The V gene end was trimmed by 6 bases and the J gene end by 3 bases; junction bases not matched to a gene: 6. The length of the CDR3 is 13 residues. Germline CDR1 is SQVTM and CDR2 is ANQGSEA. CDR3 bases: TGCAGCGTATCAGGACAGGGTTACACTGAAGCTTTCTTT. Translating gives CSVSGQGYTEAFF.

At least ten counts were recorded for this clonotype. The chain carries TRBV20-1 and TRBJ1-2, with D possibly TRBD1 on 5 matching bases. V lost 5 bases and J 3 bases, leaving 22 bases between the germline ends. Germline loops: CDR1 DFQATT, CDR2 SNEGSKA (reference sequence). The CDR3 sequence is 16 residues long. CDR3 amino acids: CSAEERGTSNDYGYTF. In DNA, the CDR3 is TGCAGTGCTGAAGAGCGGGGCACTTCAAATGACTATGGCTACACCTTC.